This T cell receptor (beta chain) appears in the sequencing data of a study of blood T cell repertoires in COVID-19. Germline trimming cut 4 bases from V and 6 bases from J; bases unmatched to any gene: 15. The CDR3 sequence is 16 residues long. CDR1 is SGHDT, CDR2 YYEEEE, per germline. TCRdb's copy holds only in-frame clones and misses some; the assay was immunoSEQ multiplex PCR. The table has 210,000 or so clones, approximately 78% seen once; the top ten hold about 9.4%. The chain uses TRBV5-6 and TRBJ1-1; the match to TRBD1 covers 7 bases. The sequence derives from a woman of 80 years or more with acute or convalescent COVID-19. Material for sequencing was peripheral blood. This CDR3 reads CASSPGRQGYVPEAFF. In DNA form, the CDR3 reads TGTGCCAGCAGCCCGGGGAGACAGGGTTACGTTCCTGAAGCTTTCTTT. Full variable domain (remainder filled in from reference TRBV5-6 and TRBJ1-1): DAGVTQSPTHLIKTRGQQVTLRCSPKSGHDTVSWYQQALGQGPQFIFQYYEEEERQRGNFPDRFSGHQFPNYSSELNVNALLLGDSALYLCASSPGRQGYVPEAFFGQGTRLTVV.